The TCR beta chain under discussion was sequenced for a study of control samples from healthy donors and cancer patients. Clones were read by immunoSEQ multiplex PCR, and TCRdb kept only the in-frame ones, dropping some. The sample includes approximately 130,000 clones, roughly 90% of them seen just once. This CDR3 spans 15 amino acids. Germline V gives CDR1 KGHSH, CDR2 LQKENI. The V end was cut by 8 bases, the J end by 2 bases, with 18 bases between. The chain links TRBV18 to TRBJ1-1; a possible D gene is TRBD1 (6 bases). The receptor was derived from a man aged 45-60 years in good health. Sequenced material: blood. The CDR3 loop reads CASQARDTDNTEAFF. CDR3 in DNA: TGTGCCAGCCAGGCCCGGGACACAGATAACACTGAAGCTTTCTTT.